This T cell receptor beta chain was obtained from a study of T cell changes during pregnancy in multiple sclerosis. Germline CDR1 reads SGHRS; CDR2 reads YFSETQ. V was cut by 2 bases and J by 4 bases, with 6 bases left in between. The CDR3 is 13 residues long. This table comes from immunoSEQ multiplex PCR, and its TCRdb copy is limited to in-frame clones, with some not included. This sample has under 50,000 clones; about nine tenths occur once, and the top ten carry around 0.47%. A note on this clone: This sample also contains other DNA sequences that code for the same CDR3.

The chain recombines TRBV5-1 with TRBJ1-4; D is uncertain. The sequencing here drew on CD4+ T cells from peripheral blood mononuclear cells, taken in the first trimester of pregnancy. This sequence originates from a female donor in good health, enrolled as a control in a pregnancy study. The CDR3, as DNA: TGCGCCAGCAGCTTATCCTTTAATGAAAAACTGTTTTTT. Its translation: CASSLSFNEKLFF.